This record covers a single T cell receptor (beta chain). Its antigen is not known. Constant-segment primers and 5'RACE yielded cDNA libraries for TCR alpha and TCR beta, each carrying sample barcodes and UMIs. MiXCR, applied by TCRdb to the 5' RACE reads, yields one record per CDR3 protein. The data hold under 300,000 distinct CDR3 sequences, with approximately 18% observed a single time. The record originates from a study of T-cell memory formation after mild COVID-19. General study points: CD4+ clones that contracted lay mainly in CM and EM; CD8+ ones lay in EMRA. SARS-CoV-2 specificity was not confirmed for second-wave clones peaking on day 37. Several responding clones turned up in pre-infection memory, indicating that cross-reactive memory may have taken part.

CDR1 SNHLY and CDR2 FYNNEI come from the germline V gene. V gave up 8 bases and J gave up 0 bases, with 11 bases separating them. The CDR3 sequence is 13 residues long. The source material was PBMCs or a T cell subset sorted from them (not recorded which). This TCR came from a man aged 18 to 30 who had mild COVID-19 (a few samples of this study predate the infection). Cell type and time point are not known. This chain connects TRBV2 to TRBJ2-7; weak D call: TRBD1 (6 bases). Written as DNA, the CDR3 is TGTGCCAGCCTCCTGGACAGCTCCTACGAGCAGTACTTC. Its translation is CASLLDSSYEQYF.